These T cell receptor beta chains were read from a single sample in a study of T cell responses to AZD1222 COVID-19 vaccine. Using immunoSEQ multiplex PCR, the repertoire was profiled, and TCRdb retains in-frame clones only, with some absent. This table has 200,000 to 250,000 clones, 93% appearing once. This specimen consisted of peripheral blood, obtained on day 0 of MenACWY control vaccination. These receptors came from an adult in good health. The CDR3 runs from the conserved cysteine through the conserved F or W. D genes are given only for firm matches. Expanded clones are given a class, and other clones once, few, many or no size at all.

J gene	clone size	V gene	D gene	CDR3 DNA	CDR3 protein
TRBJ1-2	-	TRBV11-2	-	TGTGCCAGCAGCCTAGGGACGGAGACTGGGGGCTACACCTTC	CASSLGTETGGYTF
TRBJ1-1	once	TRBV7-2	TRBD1	TGTGCCAGCAGCTTAATAGGGACAGGGAGCCGATACACTGAAGCTTTCTTT	CASSLIGTGSRYTEAFF
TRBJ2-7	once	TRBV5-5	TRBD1	TGTGCCAGCAGCTTGGGGGCCGGGACAGGGGCCTACGAGCAGTACTTC	CASSLGAGTGAYEQYF
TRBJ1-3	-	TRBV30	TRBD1	TGTGCCTGGAGTTCGACAGGGCTGGGAAACACCATATATTTT	CAWSSTGLGNTIYF
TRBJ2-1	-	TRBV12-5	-	TGTGCTAGTGGTTTGGGGCAGGGAAGGATTGAGCAGTTCTTC	CASGLGQGRIEQFF
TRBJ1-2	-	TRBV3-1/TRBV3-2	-	TGTGCCAGCAGCCAAGGGAGGAGCCTGGGCTACACCTTC	CASSQGRSLGYTF
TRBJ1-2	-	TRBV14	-	TGTGCCAGCAGCCAAGAGGGGGTGATCCGCGTAGAGGGGTATGGCTACACCTTC	CASSQEGVIRVEGYGYTF
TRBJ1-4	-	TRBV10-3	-	TGTGCCATCAGTGAAGGAGATGAAAAACTGTTTTTT	CAISEGDEKLFF
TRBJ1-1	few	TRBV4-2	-	TGTGCCAGCAGCCAAGACGTCGGCACTGAAGCTTTCTTT	CASSQDVGTEAFF
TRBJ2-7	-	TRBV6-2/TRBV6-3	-	TGTGCCAGCAGTTACTCGCGGGCCTCCTACGAGCAGTACTTC	CASSYSRASYEQYF
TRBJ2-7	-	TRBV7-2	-	TGTGCCAGCAGCTTACAGGGAGGCGAGCAGTACTTC	CASSLQGGEQYF
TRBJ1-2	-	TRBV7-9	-	TGTGCCAGCAGCGCCGCGATGTACGGCTACACCTTC	CASSAAMYGYTF
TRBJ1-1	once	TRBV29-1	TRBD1	TGCAGCGTTGGGGACAGGTTGCGGAACACTGAAGCTTTCTTT	CSVGDRLRNTEAFF
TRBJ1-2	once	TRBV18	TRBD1	TGTGCCAGCTCTCTCCGGGACAGGTTGACTAACTATGGCTACACCTTC	CASSLRDRLTNYGYTF
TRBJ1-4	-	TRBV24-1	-	TGTGCCACCAGTGATCTAAGCGGAAAACTGTTTTTT	CATSDLSGKLFF
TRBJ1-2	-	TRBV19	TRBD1	TGTGCCAGTAGTATGGGACAGGGTTTAACTGGCTACACCTTC	CASSMGQGLTGYTF
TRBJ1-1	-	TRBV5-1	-	TGCGCCAGCAGCTTGGTTTCAGGTGAAGCTTTCTTT	CASSLVSGEAFF
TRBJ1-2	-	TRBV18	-	TGTGCCAGCTCACCGGTGAGGGCGACAGGACACTATGGCTACACCTTC	CASSPVRATGHYGYTF
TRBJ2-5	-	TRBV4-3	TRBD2	TGCGCCAGCAGCCAAGCGCGGGGGGGCGGAGAGACCCAGTACTTC	CASSQARGGGETQYF
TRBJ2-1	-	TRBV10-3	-	TGTGCCATCAGTGTGGGCAATGAGCAGTTCTTC	CAISVGNEQFF
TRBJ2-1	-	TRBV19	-	TGTGCCAGTAGTGTCGACAGGGAGGCTAGCAATGAGCAGTTCTTC	CASSVDREASNEQFF
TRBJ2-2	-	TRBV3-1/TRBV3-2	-	TGTGCCAGCAGCCAAAGAGGGTTGGGTGAGCTGTTTTTT	CASSQRGLGELFF
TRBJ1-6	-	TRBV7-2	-	TGTGCCAGCAGTCCCAACCTCAGTTCACCCCTCCACTTT	CASSPNLSSPLHF
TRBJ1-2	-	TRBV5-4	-	TGTGCCAGCAGCTTGGAAGTTCCGGGGACGGGCTACACCTTC	CASSLEVPGTGYTF
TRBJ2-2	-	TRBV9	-	TGTGCCAGCAGCACACATTCGAACACCGGGGAGCTGTTTTTT	CASSTHSNTGELFF
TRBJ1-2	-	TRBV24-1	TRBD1	TGTGCCACCAGTCTTGGGACAGGGGTGGCTGGCTACACCTTC	CATSLGTGVAGYTF
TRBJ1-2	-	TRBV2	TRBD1	TGTGCCAGCAGCGACAGGGGGCGCATCGACTATGGCTACACCTTC	CASSDRGRIDYGYTF
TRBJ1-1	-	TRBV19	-	TGTGCCAGTAGTGCATCAGTGAACACTGAAGCTTTCTTT	CASSASVNTEAFF
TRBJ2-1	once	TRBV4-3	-	TGCGCCAGCAGCCCTGCCCACAGCTCCTACAATGAGCAGTTCTTC	CASSPAHSSYNEQFF
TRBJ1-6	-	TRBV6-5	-	TGTGCCAGCAGTTACGAGGGAAGTTCCTATAATTCACCCCTCCACTTT	CASSYEGSSYNSPLHF
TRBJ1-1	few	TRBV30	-	TGTGCCTGGAGTTTCAACACTGAAGCTTTCTTT	CAWSFNTEAFF
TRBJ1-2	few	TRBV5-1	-	TGCGCCAGCAGCTTGGAGACATTCCCCTATGGCTACACCTTC	CASSLETFPYGYTF
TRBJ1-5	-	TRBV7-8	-	TGTGCCAGCAGCTTTGGGGGGGGGAGCAATCAGCCCCAGCATTTT	CASSFGGGSNQPQHF
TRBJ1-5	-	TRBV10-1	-	TGCGCCAGCAGTGGAGGGGTACGTCAGCCCCAGCATTTT	CASSGGVRQPQHF
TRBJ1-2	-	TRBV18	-	TGTGCCAGCTCACCACAGGGGCTTGACTATGGCTACACCTTC	CASSPQGLDYGYTF
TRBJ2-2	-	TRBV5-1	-	TGCGCCAGCAGCTTGACTAGGATCGTCACCGGGGAGCTGTTTTTT	CASSLTRIVTGELFF
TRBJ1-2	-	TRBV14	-	TGTGCCAGCAGCCAAATACAGGGAATTAGAGGCTACACCTTC	CASSQIQGIRGYTF
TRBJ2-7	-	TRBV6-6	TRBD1	TGTGCCAGCAGTCTCCGACCGGGACAGGGTTCGTACGAGCAGTACTTC	CASSLRPGQGSYEQYF
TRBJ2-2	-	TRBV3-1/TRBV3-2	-	TGTGCCAGTAGCATTGGCACCGGGGAGCTGTTTTTT	CASSIGTGELFF
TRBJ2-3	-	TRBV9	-	TGTGCCAGCAGCCCCTTAGTCACAGATACGCAGTATTTT	CASSPLVTDTQYF
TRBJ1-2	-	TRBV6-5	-	TGTGCCAGCAGTACGGACAGCCTCTATGGCTACACCTTC	CASSTDSLYGYTF
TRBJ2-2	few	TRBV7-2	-	TGTGCCAGCCCTCGGACGGGCTCTTATACCGCGAACACCGGGGAGCTGTTTTTT	CASPRTGSYTANTGELFF
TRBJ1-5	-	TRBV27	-	TGTGCCAGCAGTTTTAGGAATCAGCCCCAGCATTTT	CASSFRNQPQHF
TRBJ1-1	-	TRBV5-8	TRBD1	TGTGCCAGCCGTCGGACAGGGGGAATGAACACTGAAGCTTTCTTT	CASRRTGGMNTEAFF
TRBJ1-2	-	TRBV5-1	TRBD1	TGCGCCAGCAGCTTTCAGGGGGCAGGTGGCTACACCTTC	CASSFQGAGGYTF
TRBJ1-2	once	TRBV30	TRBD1	TGTGCCTGGAAGGCGGCAGGGGGAACATTGAGCTATGGCTACACCTTC	CAWKAAGGTLSYGYTF
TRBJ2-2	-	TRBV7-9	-	TGTGCCAGCAGCCCATCGGGGACGAACACCGGGGAGCTGTTTTTT	CASSPSGTNTGELFF
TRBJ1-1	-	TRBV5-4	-	TGTGCCAGCAGCTTGGATGTCGGGGGTATGGACACTGAAGCTTTCTTT	CASSLDVGGMDTEAFF
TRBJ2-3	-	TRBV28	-	TGTGCCAGCAGTTTGGTCACAGATACGCAGTATTTT	CASSLVTDTQYF
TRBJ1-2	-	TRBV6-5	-	TGTGCCAGCAGTTACCGGGAGCGAGGCTATGGCTACACCTTC	CASSYRERGYGYTF